This T cell receptor beta chain was sequenced for a study of shared clonotypes between healthy human individuals. Some clones are missing from TCRdb's copy, which holds only in-frame ones; the method was immunoSEQ multiplex PCR. The sample shows approximately 640,000 clones, around 72% of them seen only once. There were no recent acute infections or vaccinations among the donors, who were healthy HIV-negative adults. CD4+ cells yielded CD45RA+ naive and CD45RA-negative memory subsets. Germline V gene lookup returns CDR1 SNHLY and CDR2 FYNNEI. This CDR3 comprises 17 residues. The V end lost 1 base, the J end lost 0 bases, and 10 bases lay between the germline ends.

This chain joins TRBV2 and TRBJ2-6; D may be TRBD2 (5 bases). The sequencing input was memory CD4+ T cells sorted from blood. Described subset: CD45RA-negative fraction. This receptor was identified in a woman aged 30 to 39 in good health. The CDR3 region has the DNA TGTGCCAGCAGTGAAGGTAGCGCCTACTCTGGGGCCAACGTCCTGACTTTC. Translated, it gives CASSEGSAYSGANVLTF.